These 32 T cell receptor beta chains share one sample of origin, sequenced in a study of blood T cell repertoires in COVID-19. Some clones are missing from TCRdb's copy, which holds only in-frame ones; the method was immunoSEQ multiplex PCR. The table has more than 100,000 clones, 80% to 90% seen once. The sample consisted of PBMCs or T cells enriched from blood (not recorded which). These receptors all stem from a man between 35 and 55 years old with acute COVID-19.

The CDR3 protein is CASSSRQAQSSYEQYF. CDR3 DNA: TGTGCCAGCAGTTCGCGACAGGCCCAGAGCTCCTACGAGCAGTACTTC. The genes are TRBV28 and TRBJ2-7; D perhaps matches TRBD1 (6 bases). Germline CDR1 and CDR2: MDHEN and SYDVKM. The V end lost 4 bases, the J end lost 0 bases, and 16 bases lay between the germline ends. The CDR3 extends over 16 amino acids.

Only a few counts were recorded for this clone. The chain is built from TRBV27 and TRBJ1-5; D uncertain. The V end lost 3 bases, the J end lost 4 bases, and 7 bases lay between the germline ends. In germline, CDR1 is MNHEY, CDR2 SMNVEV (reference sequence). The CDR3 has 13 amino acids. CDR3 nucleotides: TGTGCCAGCAGTTTTTATCTTAATCAGCCCCAGCATTTT. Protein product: CASSFYLNQPQHF.

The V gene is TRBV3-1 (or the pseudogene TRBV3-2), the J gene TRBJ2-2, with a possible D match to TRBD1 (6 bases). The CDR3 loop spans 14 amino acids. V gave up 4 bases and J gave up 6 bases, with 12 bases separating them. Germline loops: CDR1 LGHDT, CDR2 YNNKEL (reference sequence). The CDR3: CASSRLQGPGELFF. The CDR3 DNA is TGTGCCAGCAGCCGTCTTCAGGGGCCCGGGGAGCTGTTTTTT.

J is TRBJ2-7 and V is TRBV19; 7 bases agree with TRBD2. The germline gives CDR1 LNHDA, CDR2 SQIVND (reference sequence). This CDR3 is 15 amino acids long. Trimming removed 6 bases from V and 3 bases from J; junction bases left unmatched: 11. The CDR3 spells CASSPFRGEVYEQYF. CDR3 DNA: TGTGCCAGTAGCCCCTTTCGGGGGGAGGTCTACGAGCAGTACTTC.

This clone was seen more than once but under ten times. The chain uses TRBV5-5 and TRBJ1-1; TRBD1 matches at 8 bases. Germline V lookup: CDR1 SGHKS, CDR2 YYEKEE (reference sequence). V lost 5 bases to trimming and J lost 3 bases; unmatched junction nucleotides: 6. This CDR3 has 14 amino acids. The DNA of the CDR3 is TGTGCCAGCAGTGTGATGGACAGGGACACTGAAGCTTTCTTT. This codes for CASSVMDRDTEAFF.

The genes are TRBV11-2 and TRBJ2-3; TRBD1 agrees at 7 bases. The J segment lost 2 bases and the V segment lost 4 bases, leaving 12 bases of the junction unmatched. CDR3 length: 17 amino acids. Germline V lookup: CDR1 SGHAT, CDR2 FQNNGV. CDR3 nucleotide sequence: TGTGCCAGCAGCTCCACAGGGGTTGTCGGGTACACAGATACGCAGTATTTT. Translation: CASSSTGVVGYTDTQYF. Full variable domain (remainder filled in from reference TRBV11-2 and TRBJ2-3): EAGVAQSPRYKIIEKRQSVAFWCNPISGHATLYWYQQILGQGPKLLIQFQNNGVVDDSQLPKDRFSAERLKGVDSTLKIQPAKLEDSAVYLCASSSTGVVGYTDTQYFGPGTRLTVL.

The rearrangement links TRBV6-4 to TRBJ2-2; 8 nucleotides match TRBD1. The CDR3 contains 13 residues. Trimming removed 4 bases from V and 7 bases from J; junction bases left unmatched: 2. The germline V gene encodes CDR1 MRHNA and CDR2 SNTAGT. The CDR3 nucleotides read TGTGCCAGCAGTGGACAGGGGAGCGGGGAGCTGTTTTTT. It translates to CASSGQGSGELFF.

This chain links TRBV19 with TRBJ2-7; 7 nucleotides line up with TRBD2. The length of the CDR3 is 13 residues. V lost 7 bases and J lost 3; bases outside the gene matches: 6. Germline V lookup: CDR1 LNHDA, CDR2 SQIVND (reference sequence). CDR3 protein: CASMPSGGYEQYF. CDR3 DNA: TGTGCCAGTATGCCTAGCGGCGGCTACGAGCAGTACTTC.

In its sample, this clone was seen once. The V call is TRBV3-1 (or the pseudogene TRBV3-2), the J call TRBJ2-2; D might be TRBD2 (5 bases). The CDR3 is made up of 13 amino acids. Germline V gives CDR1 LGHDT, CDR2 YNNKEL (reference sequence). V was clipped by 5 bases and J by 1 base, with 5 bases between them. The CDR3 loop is CASSGRNTGELFF. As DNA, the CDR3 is TGTGCCAGCAGCGGGAGGAACACCGGGGAGCTGTTTTTT.

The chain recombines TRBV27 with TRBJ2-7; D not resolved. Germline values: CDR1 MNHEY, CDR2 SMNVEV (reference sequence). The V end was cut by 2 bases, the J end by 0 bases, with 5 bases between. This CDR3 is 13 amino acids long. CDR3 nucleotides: TGTGCCAGCAGTTTAACAGCCTCCTACGAGCAGTACTTC. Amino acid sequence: CASSLTASYEQYF.

The CDR3 spells CAISQKGEGIPGYTF. The CDR3 DNA is TGTGCCATCTCGCAAAAGGGGGAAGGGATTCCTGGCTACACCTTC. V is TRBV19 and J is TRBJ1-2; D may be TRBD1 (6 bases). V gave up 10 bases and J gave up 7 bases, with 25 bases separating them. The germline CDR1 and CDR2 sequences are LNHDA and SQIVND (reference sequence). The CDR3 has 15 residues.

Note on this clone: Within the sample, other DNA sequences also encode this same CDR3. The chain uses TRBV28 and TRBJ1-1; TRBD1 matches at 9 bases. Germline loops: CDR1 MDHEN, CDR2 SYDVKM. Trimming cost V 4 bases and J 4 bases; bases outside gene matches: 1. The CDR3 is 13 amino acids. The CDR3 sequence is CASSSGQGTEAFF. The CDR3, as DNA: TGTGCCAGCAGTTCGGGACAGGGCACTGAAGCTTTCTTT.

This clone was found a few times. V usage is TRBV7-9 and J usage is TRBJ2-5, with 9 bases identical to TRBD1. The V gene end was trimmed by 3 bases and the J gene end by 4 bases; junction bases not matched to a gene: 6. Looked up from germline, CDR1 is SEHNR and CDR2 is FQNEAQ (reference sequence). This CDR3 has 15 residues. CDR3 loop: CASSFIDRGGETQYF. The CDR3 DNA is TGTGCCAGCAGCTTCATCGACAGGGGGGGAGAGACCCAGTACTTC.

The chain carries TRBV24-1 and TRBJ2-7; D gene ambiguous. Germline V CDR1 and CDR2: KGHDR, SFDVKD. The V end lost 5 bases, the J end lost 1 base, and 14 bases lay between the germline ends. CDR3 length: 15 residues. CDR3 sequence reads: CATSGGELTSYEQYF. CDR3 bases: TGTGCCACCAGTGGCGGTGAATTGACTTCCTACGAGCAGTACTTC.

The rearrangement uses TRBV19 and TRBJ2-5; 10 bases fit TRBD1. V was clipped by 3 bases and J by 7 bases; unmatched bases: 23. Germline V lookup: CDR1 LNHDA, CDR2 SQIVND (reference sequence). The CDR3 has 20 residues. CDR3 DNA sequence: TGTGCCAGTAGTATGAAGAGACAGGGGGCCGATATAAGTCCAAGTGTGACCCAGTACTTC. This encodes CASSMKRQGADISPSVTQYF.

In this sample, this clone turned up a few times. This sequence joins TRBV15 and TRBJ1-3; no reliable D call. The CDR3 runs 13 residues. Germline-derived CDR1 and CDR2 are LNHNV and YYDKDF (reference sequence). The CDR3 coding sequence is TGTGCTAAGGAGGGAAACTCTGGAAACACCATATATTTT. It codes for CAKEGNSGNTIYF.

CDR3 amino acids: CASSPFLAGETGELFF. CDR3 DNA: TGTGCCAGCTCACCCTTCCTAGCGGGTGAAACCGGGGAGCTGTTTTTT. This rearrangement joins TRBV18 to TRBJ2-2; 8 nucleotides agree with TRBD2. The CDR3 covers 16 residues. Germline V gives CDR1 KGHSH, CDR2 LQKENI. With 3 bases clipped from V and 5 bases from J, the junction kept 8 bases outside the gene matches.

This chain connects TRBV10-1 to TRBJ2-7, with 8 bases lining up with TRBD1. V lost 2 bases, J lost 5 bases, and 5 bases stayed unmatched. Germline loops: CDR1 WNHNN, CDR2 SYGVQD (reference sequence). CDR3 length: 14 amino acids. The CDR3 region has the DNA TGCGCCAGCAGTGAGCGACAGGGGTCAAACGAGCAGTACTTC. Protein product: CASSERQGSNEQYF.

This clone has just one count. The CDR3 loop reads CATSGGVGHEQYF. CDR3 coding DNA: TGTGCCACTTCGGGGGGGGTTGGCCACGAGCAGTACTTC. V gene TRBV7-2 combines with J gene TRBJ2-7, with 8 bases lining up with TRBD2. The germline V gene encodes CDR1 SGHTA and CDR2 FQGNSA. With 10 bases clipped from V and 5 bases from J, the junction kept 10 bases outside the gene matches. The CDR3 contains 13 residues.

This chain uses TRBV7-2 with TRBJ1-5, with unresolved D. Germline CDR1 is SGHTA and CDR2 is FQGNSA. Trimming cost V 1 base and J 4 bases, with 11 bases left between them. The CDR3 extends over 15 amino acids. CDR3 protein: CASSLVGRGNQPQHF. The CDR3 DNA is TGTGCCAGCAGCTTAGTAGGAAGAGGTAATCAGCCCCAGCATTTT.

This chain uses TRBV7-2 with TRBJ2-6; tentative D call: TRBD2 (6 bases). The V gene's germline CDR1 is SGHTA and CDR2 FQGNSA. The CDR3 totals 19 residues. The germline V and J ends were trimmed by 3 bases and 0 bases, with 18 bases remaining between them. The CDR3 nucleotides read TGTGCCAGCAGCTTGCAGGGAGGTGACGCCTACTCTGGGGCCAACGTCCTGACTTTC. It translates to CASSLQGGDAYSGANVLTF.

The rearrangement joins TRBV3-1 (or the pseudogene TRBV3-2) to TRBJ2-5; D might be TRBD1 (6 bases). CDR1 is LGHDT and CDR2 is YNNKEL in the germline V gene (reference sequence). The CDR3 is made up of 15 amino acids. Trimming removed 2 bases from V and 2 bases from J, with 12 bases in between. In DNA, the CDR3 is TGTGCCAGCAGCCAAACCTGGGGACAACAAGAGACCCAGTACTTC. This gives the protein CASSQTWGQQETQYF.

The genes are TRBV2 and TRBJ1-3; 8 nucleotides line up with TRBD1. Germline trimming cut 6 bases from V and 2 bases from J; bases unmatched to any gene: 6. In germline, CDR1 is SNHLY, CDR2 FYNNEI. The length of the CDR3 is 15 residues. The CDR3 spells CASSPWTGTGNTIYF. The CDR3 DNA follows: TGTGCCAGCAGCCCCTGGACAGGGACTGGAAACACCATATATTTT.

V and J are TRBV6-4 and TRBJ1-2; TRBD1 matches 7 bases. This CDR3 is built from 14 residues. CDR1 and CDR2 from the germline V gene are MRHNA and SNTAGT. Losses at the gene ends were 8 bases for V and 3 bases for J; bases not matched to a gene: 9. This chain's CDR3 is CASARDSTYYGYTF. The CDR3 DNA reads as TGTGCCAGCGCCCGGGACAGCACTTACTATGGCTACACCTTC.

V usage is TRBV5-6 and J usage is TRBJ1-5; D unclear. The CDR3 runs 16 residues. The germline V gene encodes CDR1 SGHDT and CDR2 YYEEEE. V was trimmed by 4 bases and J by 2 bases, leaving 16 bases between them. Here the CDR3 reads CASSPDSRSGNQPQHF. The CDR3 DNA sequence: TGTGCCAGCAGCCCCGATTCCCGGAGCGGCAATCAGCCCCAGCATTTT.

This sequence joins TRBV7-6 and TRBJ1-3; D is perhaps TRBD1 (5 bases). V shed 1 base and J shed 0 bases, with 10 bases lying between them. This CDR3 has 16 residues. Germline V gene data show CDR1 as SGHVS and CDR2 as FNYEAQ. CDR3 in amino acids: CASSLVGGLSGNTIYF. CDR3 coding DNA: TGTGCCAGCAGCTTAGTGGGGGGACTCTCTGGAAACACCATATATTTT.

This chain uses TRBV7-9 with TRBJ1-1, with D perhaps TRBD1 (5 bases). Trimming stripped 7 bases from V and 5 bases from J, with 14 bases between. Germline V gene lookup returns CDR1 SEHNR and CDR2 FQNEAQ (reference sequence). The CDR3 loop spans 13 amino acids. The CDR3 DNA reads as TGTGCCAGCACCCTTACGGGGGAAACTGAAGCTTTCTTT. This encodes CASTLTGETEAFF.

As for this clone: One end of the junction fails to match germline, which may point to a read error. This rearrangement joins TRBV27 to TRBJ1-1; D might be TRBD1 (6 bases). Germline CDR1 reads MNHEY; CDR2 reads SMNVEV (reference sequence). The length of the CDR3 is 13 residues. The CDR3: CASGLIGGAEAFF. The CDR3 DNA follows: TGTGCCAGCGGTTTAATAGGGGGGGCTGAAGCTTTCTTT.

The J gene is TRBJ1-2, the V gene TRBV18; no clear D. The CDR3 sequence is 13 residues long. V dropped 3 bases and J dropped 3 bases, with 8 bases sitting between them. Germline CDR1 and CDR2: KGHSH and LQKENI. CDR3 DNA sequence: TGTGCCAGCTCACCGGGCAGAGACTATGGCTACACCTTC. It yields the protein CASSPGRDYGYTF.

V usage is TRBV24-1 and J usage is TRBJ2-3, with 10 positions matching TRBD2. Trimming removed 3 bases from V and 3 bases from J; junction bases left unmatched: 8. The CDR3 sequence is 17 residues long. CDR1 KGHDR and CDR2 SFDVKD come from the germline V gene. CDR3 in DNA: TGTGCCACCAGTGATAGGAGCGGGAGGGCAAGTACAGATACGCAGTATTTT. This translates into CATSDRSGRASTDTQYF.

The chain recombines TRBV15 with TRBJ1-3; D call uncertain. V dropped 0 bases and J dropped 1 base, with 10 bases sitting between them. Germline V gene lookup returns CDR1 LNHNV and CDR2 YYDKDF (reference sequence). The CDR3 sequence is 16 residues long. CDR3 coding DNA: TGTGCCACCAGCAGAGATACTCCAAGATCTGGAAACACCATATATTTT. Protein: CATSRDTPRSGNTIYF.

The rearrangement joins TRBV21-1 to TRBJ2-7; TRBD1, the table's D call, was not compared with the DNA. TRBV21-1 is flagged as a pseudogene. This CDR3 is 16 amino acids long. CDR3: CASSAKKSGKGYEQYF. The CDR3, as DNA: TGTGCCAGCAGCGCTAAGAAATCAGGGAAGGGCTACGAGCAGTACTTC.